The 15 T cell receptor beta chains below all came from one sample that was sequenced in a study of cytomegalovirus exposure and HLA in healthy donors. Vbeta (60) and Jbeta (13) primers were used in the PCR. Libraries were prepared by immunoSEQ multiplex PCR; TCRdb keeps only in-frame clonotypes and omits some of them. The profile shows fewer than 250,000 clones, roughly 80% of them singletons. The sequencing sample was made of PBMCs. These receptor sequences come from a woman between 50 and 59 years old in good health and CMV-seronegative.

This chain uses TRBV9 with TRBJ2-3, with a weak D call TRBD1 (6 bases). The CDR3 length is 14 residues. V lost 3 bases to trimming and J lost 2 bases, with 10 bases between them. Germline V lookup: CDR1 SGDLS, CDR2 YYNGEE. CDR3: CASSDRVFTDTQYF. The CDR3 DNA is TGTGCCAGCAGCGACAGGGTTTTCACAGATACGCAGTATTTT.

This chain links TRBV4-3 with TRBJ1-2; D is undetermined. Germline V CDR1 and CDR2: LGHNA, YSLEER. Trimming removed 0 bases from V and 8 bases from J, with 7 bases in between. This CDR3 contains 12 residues. CDR3 bases: TGCGCCAGCAGCCAAGATCTTTTCGGCTACACCTTC. Translating it yields CASSQDLFGYTF.

This chain links TRBV9 with TRBJ2-7; 7 bases map to TRBD1. The CDR3 runs to 15 residues. The ends lost 0 bases at V and 4 bases at J; junction bases unmatched: 7. CDR1 SGDLS and CDR2 YYNGEE come from the germline V gene. CDR3: CASSVAQGERYEQYF. CDR3 coding DNA: TGTGCCAGCAGCGTAGCCCAGGGGGAAAGATACGAGCAGTACTTC.

The chain employs TRBV9 and TRBJ2-1; weak D call: TRBD1 (6 bases). The CDR3 totals 16 residues. Per germline, CDR1 SGDLS and CDR2 YYNGEE. Between the trimmed V and J ends, which lost 3 bases and 7 bases, there was a span of 20 bases. The CDR3: CASSATGQITGNEQFF. The CDR3, as DNA: TGTGCCAGCAGCGCAACGGGCCAGATTACAGGGAATGAGCAGTTCTTC. The variable domain in full, completed from reference TRBV9 and TRBJ2-1, reads DSGVTQTPKHLITATGQRVTLRCSPRSGDLSVYWYQQSLDQGLQFLIQYYNGEERAKGNILERFSAQQFPDLHSELNLSSLELGDSALYFCASSATGQITGNEQFFGPGTRLTVL.

This rearrangement joins TRBV7-6 to TRBJ2-1; D is perhaps TRBD2 (6 bases). Germline V gene lookup returns CDR1 SGHVS and CDR2 FNYEAQ. V was shortened by 4 bases and J by 0 bases, with 19 bases between the two germline ends. This CDR3 contains 18 residues. The CDR3 loop is CASSSPRERASSYNEQFF. The CDR3, as DNA: TGTGCCAGCAGCTCGCCCCGAGAGCGGGCGAGCTCCTACAATGAGCAGTTCTTC.

The chain links TRBV7-2 to TRBJ2-7; 12 bases match TRBD2. With V trimmed by 2 bases and J by 6 bases, 5 bases remained unmatched. Per germline, CDR1 SGHTA and CDR2 FQGNSA. This CDR3 is 15 amino acids long. In DNA form, the CDR3 reads TGTGCCAGCAGCTTATCACTAGCGGGGGGAGGCGAGCAGTACTTC. Amino acid sequence: CASSLSLAGGGEQYF.

V is TRBV4-1 and J is TRBJ2-3; 7 bases line up with TRBD2. This CDR3 has 18 amino acids. V trimming: 4 bases; J trimming: 5 bases; junction bases outside the gene matches: 18. CDR1 is MGHRA, CDR2 YSYEKL, per germline. The CDR3 loop is CASSLPTRVGGGGDTQYF. The DNA of the CDR3 is TGCGCCAGCAGCCTCCCGACCCGGGTGGGGGGGGGTGGAGATACGCAGTATTTT.

This clone was seen just once. The J gene is TRBJ2-5, the V gene TRBV5-1; 15 bases line up with TRBD2. CDR1 and CDR2 from the germline V gene are SGHRS and YFSETQ. V was clipped by 4 bases and J by 5 bases; unmatched bases: 9. The CDR3 extends over 17 amino acids. CDR3 in amino acids: CASSPGLAGGRGETQYF. CDR3 nucleotide sequence: TGCGCCAGCAGCCCTGGACTAGCGGGGGGGCGCGGGGAGACCCAGTACTTC.

The chain joins TRBV11-2 to TRBJ2-3, with 12 nucleotides matching TRBD2. Germline values: CDR1 SGHAT, CDR2 FQNNGV. V gave up 3 bases and J gave up 9 bases; unmatched junction bases: 10. The CDR3 runs 16 residues. The CDR3 DNA sequence: TGTGCCAGCAGCTTTAAGCTAGCGGGGGGGCCGGTGACGCAGTATTTT. Translating gives CASSFKLAGGPVTQYF. Together with reference TRBV11-2 and TRBJ2-3, the CDR3 gives the full variable domain: EAGVAQSPRYKIIEKRQSVAFWCNPISGHATLYWYQQILGQGPKLLIQFQNNGVVDDSQLPKDRFSAERLKGVDSTLKIQPAKLEDSAVYLCASSFKLAGGPVTQYFGPGTRLTVL.

This clone was observed once. The chain carries TRBV11-1 and TRBJ2-7; TRBD1 matches at 9 bases. V lost 4 bases to trimming and J lost 5 bases; unmatched junction nucleotides: 6. The CDR3 is 14 residues long. Germline CDR1 reads SGHAT; CDR2 reads FQDESV (reference sequence). The DNA for the CDR3 is TGTGCCAGCAGCTCCCGGGACAGGGTTAACGAGCAGTACTTC. Its translation is CASSSRDRVNEQYF.

The chain is built from TRBV27 and TRBJ2-1; 8 bases align to TRBD2. V was clipped by 1 base and J by 10 bases; unmatched bases: 6. CDR3 size: 14 residues. Germline V gene lookup returns CDR1 MNHEY and CDR2 SMNVEV (reference sequence). The CDR3 DNA reads as TGTGCCAGCAGTTTATTTTCCGGGGGGGTCGAGCAGTTCTTC. This sequence encodes CASSLFSGGVEQFF.

For the CDR3, the DNA is TGCGCCAGCAGCCAAAGAGGGGAAAAACTGTTTTTT. This encodes CASSQRGEKLFF. J is TRBJ1-4 and V is TRBV4-3; no clear D. V lost 2 bases and J 8 bases, leaving 6 bases between the germline ends. Germline values: CDR1 LGHNA, CDR2 YSLEER. This CDR3 has 12 residues.

Only one count was recorded for this clone. The CDR3 nucleotides read TGTGCCAGCAGCCCCCCCGGGAGGGCAGGGGCTGGAAACACCATATATTTT. It specifies CASSPPGRAGAGNTIYF. The chain has TRBV7-2 and TRBJ1-3; perhaps TRBD1 as D (6 bases). The CDR3 is made up of 17 amino acids. Germline CDR1 is SGHTA and CDR2 is FQGNSA. Trimming pared 5 bases from V and 2 bases from J, leaving 19 bases between.

The V and J genes are TRBV6-5 and TRBJ1-2, with D possibly TRBD1 on 6 matching bases. The CDR3 runs to 15 residues. With 1 base removed from V and 5 bases from J, the gap between germline ends came to 14 bases. Germline V lookup: CDR1 MNHEY, CDR2 SVGAGI. CDR3 bases: TGTGCCAGCAGTTACTGGGGGGGCTCGGGGTATGGCTACACCTTC. Translated: CASSYWGGSGYGYTF.

The CDR3 spells CASSLSGTARYGYTF. CDR3 nucleotides: TGTGCCAGCAGTTTATCGGGGACAGCCCGCTATGGCTACACCTTC. The rearrangement uses TRBV27 and TRBJ1-2, with 7 bases aligning to TRBD1. Trimming at V came to 0 bases and at J to 4 bases, leaving 5 bases not matched to a gene. There are 15 residues in the CDR3. Looked up from germline, CDR1 is MNHEY and CDR2 is SMNVEV (reference sequence).